These 14 T cell receptor beta chains share one sample of origin, sequenced in a study of blood T cell repertoires in COVID-19. The table came from immunoSEQ multiplex PCR; TCRdb's copy has only in-frame clones and leaves some out. The table has approximately 140,000 clones, roughly four fifths seen once. Sequenced sample: peripheral blood. The receptors stem from a human donor with acute or convalescent COVID-19. The donor label of this sample is uncertain.

The chain employs TRBV25-1 and TRBJ2-2; TRBD2 matches 9 bases. The length of the CDR3 is 16 residues. The germline gives CDR1 MGHDK, CDR2 SYGVNS. V gave up 5 bases and J gave up 2 bases; unmatched junction bases: 6. The CDR3 region has the DNA TGTGCCAGCAGTTCCATAGCGGGGGCCAACACCGGGGAGCTGTTTTTT. It encodes CASSSIAGANTGELFF.

The gene calls are TRBV2 and TRBJ2-3; no definite D call. Trimming removed 2 bases from V and 2 bases from J, with 8 bases in between. This CDR3 is 14 amino acids long. The germline gives CDR1 SNHLY, CDR2 FYNNEI. The CDR3 sequence: CASSEITDTDTQYF. The CDR3 bases are TGTGCCAGCAGTGAAATAACAGACACAGATACGCAGTATTTT. Based on the CDR3 plus reference TRBV2 and TRBJ2-3, the full variable domain is EPEVTQTPSHQVTQMGQEVILRCVPISNHLYFYWYRQILGQKVEFLVSFYNNEISEKSEIFDDQFSVERPDGSNFTLKIRSTKLEDSAMYFCASSEITDTDTQYFGPGTRLTVL.

This chain uses TRBV6-5 with TRBJ1-5; tentative D call: TRBD1 (5 bases). This CDR3 is built from 15 residues. CDR1 is MNHEY, CDR2 SVGAGI, per germline. The V and J ends lost 8 bases and 0 bases respectively, with 14 bases between them. Here the CDR3 reads CASHSAQGSNQPQHF. The CDR3 DNA sequence: TGTGCCAGCCATTCAGCCCAGGGTAGCAATCAGCCCCAGCATTTT.

The chain is built from TRBV28 and TRBJ2-2, with 12 bases matching TRBD1. Germline V CDR1 and CDR2: MDHEN, SYDVKM. This CDR3 has 16 amino acids. The V gene end was trimmed by 2 bases and the J gene end by 4 bases; junction bases not matched to a gene: 2. The CDR3, as DNA: TGTGCCAGCAGTTTAAGGGACAGGGGGCTCACCGGGGAGCTGTTTTTT. It translates to CASSLRDRGLTGELFF.

CDR3 in DNA: TGTGCCAGCAGTGGCCCAGCGGGGGGGCTTAACACAGATACGCAGTATTTT. Amino acid sequence: CASSGPAGGLNTDTQYF. The chain links TRBV2 to TRBJ2-3; TRBD2 matches at 10 bases. Germline assignment: CDR1 SNHLY and CDR2 FYNNEI. V lost 4 bases, J lost 2 bases, and 9 bases stayed unmatched. The CDR3 covers 17 residues. Supplemented by reference TRBV2 and TRBJ2-3, the full variable domain reads EPEVTQTPSHQVTQMGQEVILRCVPISNHLYFYWYRQILGQKVEFLVSFYNNEISEKSEIFDDQFSVERPDGSNFTLKIRSTKLEDSAMYFCASSGPAGGLNTDTQYFGPGTRLTVL.

The chain is built from TRBV5-1 and TRBJ1-2; D is possibly TRBD1 (5 bases). Germline V gene sequence: CDR1 SGHRS, CDR2 YFSETQ. V lost 2 bases and J lost 4, with 9 bases in between. The CDR3 runs to 13 residues. CDR3 protein: CASSFDSTYGYTF. DNA for the CDR3: TGCGCCAGCAGCTTTGACAGCACCTATGGCTACACCTTC. The entire variable domain, with the rest obtained from reference TRBV5-1 and TRBJ1-2, is as follows: KAGVTQTPRYLIKTRGQQVTLSCSPISGHRSVSWYQQTPGQGLQFLFEYFSETQRNKGNFPGRFSGRQFSNSRSEMNVSTLELGDSALYLCASSFDSTYGYTFGSGTRLTVV.

This chain links TRBV25-1 with TRBJ1-2; no reliable D call. The CDR3 is 12 amino acids. The V gene's germline CDR1 is MGHDK and CDR2 SYGVNS. V was pared by 3 bases and J by 7 bases, with 9 bases between. DNA for the CDR3: TGTGCCAGCAGTGAGAGGGTATCTGGCTACACCTTC. Protein product: CASSERVSGYTF.

This clone has more than one count but fewer than ten. The V gene is TRBV20-1, the J gene TRBJ2-7; D not resolved. The CDR3 sequence is 14 residues long. Trimming took off 3 bases at V and 2 bases at J, with 14 bases between the two ends. Germline V CDR1 and CDR2: DFQATT, SNEGSKA (reference sequence). The CDR3 coding sequence is TGCAGTGCTAGTGGCCCTCCACTTCCCTACGAGCAGTACTTC. Amino acids: CSASGPPLPYEQYF.

V and J are TRBV9 and TRBJ1-3; D call uncertain. Germline V lookup: CDR1 SGDLS, CDR2 YYNGEE. CDR3 length equals 13 residues. V lost 3 bases and J 0 bases, leaving 4 bases between the germline ends. DNA of the CDR3: TGTGCCAGCAGCGGACACTCTGGAAACACCATATATTTT. Its protein product is CASSGHSGNTIYF.

V gene TRBV7-8 combines with J gene TRBJ2-3; the match to TRBD2 covers 7 bases. The germline V gene has CDR1 SGHVS and CDR2 FQNEAQ. The CDR3 loop spans 16 amino acids. Trimming cost V 4 bases and J 1 base; bases outside gene matches: 8. The CDR3 nucleotides are TGTGCCAGCAGCTGGGGGGGGAGCGGCGGCACAGATACGCAGTATTTT. Its protein is CASSWGGSGGTDTQYF. Looking up the rest from reference TRBV7-8 and TRBJ2-3 gives the full variable domain: GAGVSQSPRYKVAKRGQDVALRCDPISGHVSLFWYQQALGQGPEFLTYFQNEAQLDKSGLPSDRFFAERPEGSVSTLKIQRTQQEDSAVYLCASSWGGSGGTDTQYFGPGTRLTVL.

This clone has a single count. This rearrangement joins TRBV25-1 to TRBJ1-3, with D unresolved. V lost 3 bases, J lost 4 bases, and 13 bases lay in between. This CDR3 has 15 amino acids. The germline CDR1 and CDR2 sequences are MGHDK and SYGVNS. The CDR3 coding sequence is TGTGCCAGCAGTGAGGATCAAGCGTCGGGAAACACCATATATTTT. Protein: CASSEDQASGNTIYF.

The rearrangement uses TRBV19 and TRBJ2-2; TRBD2 aligns across 10 bases. V shed 3 bases and J 8 bases; nucleotides not matched to a gene: 9. CDR3 size: 16 residues. The V gene's germline CDR1 is LNHDA and CDR2 SQIVND (reference sequence). The CDR3 sequence is CASSIWSSGGLGELFF. Here the CDR3 DNA reads TGTGCCAGTAGTATCTGGTCTAGCGGGGGCCTGGGGGAGCTGTTTTTT.

The V and J genes are TRBV10-3 and TRBJ2-7; D remains unclear. The CDR3 contains 14 residues. Trimming removed 7 bases at V and 2 bases at J, with 15 bases between. Germline CDR1 ENHRY, CDR2 SYGVKD. This CDR3 reads CAIKTARSPYEQYF. In DNA, the CDR3 is TGTGCCATCAAAACAGCCCGATCTCCCTACGAGCAGTACTTC.

The chain employs TRBV5-8 and TRBJ1-3; 7 bases fit TRBD1. The CDR3 contains 16 residues. The V and J ends lost 0 bases and 0 bases, in that order; junction bases with no gene match: 3. Germline V gene lookup returns CDR1 SGHTS and CDR2 YDEGEE. CDR3: CASSLGGTVSGNTIYF. DNA of the CDR3: TGTGCCAGCAGCTTGGGTGGGACAGTCTCTGGAAACACCATATATTTT.